Each of the 26 T cell receptor beta chains below was sequenced from the same sample in a study of OX40 agonist ivuxolimab in advanced cancers. Receptor amplification or capture employed the immunoSEQ multiplex PCR assay. The source is immuneACCESS, and TCRdb retained only in-frame sequences with V and J called. Part of the clones is not carried over; for the studies checked, unresolved V genes explain less than half of this, and the remainder is unexplained. This sample gives 87,000 or so clones in total; around 82% of them show up just once. The ten largest clones take up 3.5% to 4.5% of the sample. The input for sequencing was CD4+ or CD8+ T cells sorted from blood, taken in a trial of the OX40 agonist ivuxolimab. The receptors were gathered from an adult with an advanced solid tumor such as melanoma, head and neck, liver or kidney cancer.

In its sample, this clone was seen once. The chain recombines TRBV6-5 with TRBJ1-1; D is perhaps TRBD1 (6 bases). This CDR3 is built from 15 residues. Trimming pared 0 bases from V and 2 bases from J, leaving 10 bases between. Germline V gives CDR1 MNHEY, CDR2 SVGAGI. This chain's CDR3 is CASSYSVRGNTEAFF. CDR3 bases: TGTGCCAGCAGTTACTCTGTCAGGGGTAACACTGAAGCTTTCTTT.

This sequence joins TRBV28 and TRBJ2-2, with D possibly being TRBD1 or TRBD2 (5 bases each). Trimming cost V 1 base and J 4 bases, with 16 bases left between them. From germline, CDR1 is MDHEN and CDR2 SYDVKM. This CDR3 has 17 residues. CDR3 in amino acids: CASSLSSQGGGTGELFF. In DNA form, the CDR3 reads TGTGCCAGCAGTTTATCATCTCAGGGTGGAGGCACCGGGGAGCTGTTTTTT. The entire variable domain, with the rest obtained from reference TRBV28 and TRBJ2-2, is as follows: DVKVTQSSRYLVKRTGEKVFLECVQDMDHENMFWYRQDPGLGLRLIYFSYDVKMKEKGDIPEGYSVSREKKERFSLILESASTNQTSMYLCASSLSSQGGGTGELFFGEGSRLTVL.

The J gene is TRBJ2-1, the V gene TRBV30; D gene unclear. The CDR3 is made up of 11 amino acids. V lost 2 bases and J 9 bases, leaving 8 bases between the germline ends. The V gene's germline CDR1 is GTSNPN and CDR2 SVGIG (reference sequence). For the CDR3, the DNA is TGTGCCTGGAGTTCCGTCCGTGAGCAGTTCTTC. Its translation: CAWSSVREQFF.

This sequence joins TRBV11-2 and TRBJ2-7; D gene ambiguous. CDR3 size: 14 residues. Trimming took off 5 bases at V and 0 bases at J, with 11 bases between the two ends. The germline CDR1 and CDR2 sequences are SGHAT and FQNNGV. The CDR3 sequence is CASSPILSSYEQYF. For the CDR3, the DNA is TGTGCCAGCAGCCCTATTCTGAGCTCCTACGAGCAGTACTTC. The entire variable domain, with the rest obtained from reference TRBV11-2 and TRBJ2-7, is as follows: EAGVAQSPRYKIIEKRQSVAFWCNPISGHATLYWYQQILGQGPKLLIQFQNNGVVDDSQLPKDRFSAERLKGVDSTLKIQPAKLEDSAVYLCASSPILSSYEQYFGPGTRLTVT.

The chain's CDR3 is CASSEGKGWATGELFF. The CDR3 DNA reads TGTGCCAGCAGTGAAGGGAAGGGGTGGGCCACCGGGGAGCTGTTTTTT. This rearrangement joins TRBV25-1 to TRBJ2-2; D is perhaps TRBD1 (5 bases). V was cut by 2 bases and J by 4 bases, with 14 bases left in between. The CDR3 consists of 16 residues. Germline V gene lookup returns CDR1 MGHDK and CDR2 SYGVNS.

The table lists this clone with a count of one. The V call is TRBV19, the J call TRBJ1-3; D unresolved. Germline CDR1 reads LNHDA; CDR2 reads SQIVND (reference sequence). The CDR3 length is 15 residues. V was cut by 3 bases and J by 0 bases, with 9 bases left in between. The CDR3 here is CASSMRQNSGNTIYF. The CDR3 DNA reads as TGTGCCAGTAGTATGCGGCAGAACTCTGGAAACACCATATATTTT.

The chain joins TRBV5-6 to TRBJ2-5; D might be TRBD1 (6 bases). The CDR3 is 16 amino acids. Germline lookup yields CDR1 SGHDT and CDR2 YYEEEE. V was cut by 2 bases and J by 0 bases, with 14 bases left in between. CDR3: CASSFPQGKHQETQYF. The CDR3 bases are TGTGCCAGCAGCTTCCCCCAGGGGAAACACCAAGAGACCCAGTACTTC.

About this clone itself: A clone one base away is much larger, so this may be a read error. This chain links TRBV7-2 with TRBJ1-1, with no clear D. The CDR3 extends over 14 amino acids. CDR1 and CDR2 (germline): SGHTA, FQGNSA. The CDR3 coding sequence is TGTGCCAGCAGCTTAGACCGGGAGAACTCTGAAGCTTTCTTT. Translating it yields CASSLDRENSEAFF.

In nucleotides, the CDR3 is TGTGCCAGCAGTGGATCAGGGTGGGACTCTGGGGCCAACGTCCTGACTTTC. Its translation is CASSGSGWDSGANVLTF. V gene TRBV25-1 combines with J gene TRBJ2-6; tentative D call: TRBD1 (5 bases). Germline loops: CDR1 MGHDK, CDR2 SYGVNS. This CDR3 has 17 residues. The V end was cut by 4 bases, the J end by 0 bases, with 13 bases between.

This clone was seen a few times. V is TRBV30 and J is TRBJ1-5; 7 bases fit TRBD1. CDR3 length equals 13 residues. V was clipped by 2 bases and J by 6 bases; unmatched bases: 4. The germline CDR1 and CDR2 sequences are GTSNPN and SVGIG (reference sequence). In DNA, the CDR3 is TGTGCCTGGAGTCAGGGGGACGGTCAGCCCCAGCATTTT. Translated, it gives CAWSQGDGQPQHF.

This clone was recorded only once. The rearrangement joins TRBV5-4 to TRBJ2-5, with D unresolved. The CDR3 is made up of 14 amino acids. V was clipped by 4 bases and J by 3 bases, with 13 bases between them. CDR1 is SGHNT and CDR2 is YYREEE in the germline V gene (reference sequence). The DNA of the CDR3 is TGTGCCAGCAGCCCTGGACGGACCGAAGAGACCCAGTACTTC. Its protein is CASSPGRTEETQYF.

V and J are TRBV5-1 and TRBJ1-3; unclear D gene. The CDR3 is made up of 14 amino acids. Germline V gene lookup returns CDR1 SGHRS and CDR2 YFSETQ. Trimming shortened V by 4 bases and J by 0 bases, and 8 bases separated the two germline ends. The CDR3 DNA reads TGCGCCAGCAGCCGAGACGTCTCTGGAAACACCATATATTTT. Encoded protein: CASSRDVSGNTIYF.

This clone was seen more than once but under ten times. The V and J genes are TRBV6-6 and TRBJ1-2; TRBD1 matches at 7 bases. Germline V lookup: CDR1 MNHNY, CDR2 SVGAGI (reference sequence). The junction had 9 bases not matched to a gene; V was cut back by 7 bases and J by 1 base. This CDR3 comprises 15 residues. CDR3 bases: TGTGCCAGCATCCTGACAGGGAGACTTAACTATGGCTACACCTTC. Translation gives CASILTGRLNYGYTF.

V usage is TRBV7-9 and J usage is TRBJ2-1, with TRBD1 as a possible D gene (6 bases). There are 14 residues in the CDR3. Trimming shortened V by 3 bases and J by 7 bases, and 13 bases separated the two germline ends. The germline CDR1 and CDR2 sequences are SEHNR and FQNEAQ (reference sequence). CDR3 in amino acids: CASSFTGLRNEQFF. CDR3 sequence (DNA): TGTGCCAGCAGCTTTACAGGGTTGCGGAATGAGCAGTTCTTC.

The V and J genes are TRBV7-9 and TRBJ2-7; D unresolved. The CDR3 has 14 residues. In germline, CDR1 is SEHNR, CDR2 FQNEAQ (reference sequence). V shed 8 bases and J shed 3 bases, with 17 bases lying between them. The CDR3 nucleotides read TGTGCCAGCGCAGAGTCACGTAGAGGCTACGAGCAGTACTTC. Its protein product is CASAESRRGYEQYF.

The chain links TRBV28 to TRBJ2-7; 12 bases line up with TRBD2. This CDR3 spans 14 amino acids. Trimming removed 6 bases from V and 4 bases from J; junction bases left unmatched: 4. CDR1 is MDHEN, CDR2 SYDVKM, per germline. In DNA form, the CDR3 reads TGTGCCAGCAGACTAGCGGGAGGTATATACGAGCAGTACTTC. Its protein is CASRLAGGIYEQYF.

CDR3 region: CASRYRVGGVDTQYF. The CDR3 bases are TGTGCCAGCAGATATAGGGTTGGCGGCGTAGATACGCAGTATTTT. V and J are TRBV6-5 and TRBJ2-3; D gene uncertain. Germline CDR1 and CDR2: MNHEY and SVGAGI. CDR3 length equals 15 residues. Trimming cost V 6 bases and J 5 bases, with 18 bases left between them.

This chain uses TRBV11-2 with TRBJ2-5; 9 bases agree with TRBD2. V lost 5 bases and J lost 0; bases outside the gene matches: 7. The CDR3 is made up of 16 amino acids. CDR1 and CDR2 from the germline V gene are SGHAT and FQNNGV. This CDR3 is CASSPAGGGNQETQYF. CDR3 nucleotide sequence: TGTGCCAGCAGCCCGGCGGGAGGGGGGAACCAAGAGACCCAGTACTTC.

The rearrangement uses TRBV5-1 and TRBJ1-5; D gene ambiguous. This CDR3 comprises 14 residues. With 0 bases removed from V and 6 bases from J, the gap between germline ends came to 10 bases. Germline V gene sequence: CDR1 SGHRS, CDR2 YFSETQ. The CDR3, as DNA: TGCGCCAGCAGCTTGGACTGGGGATCTCAGCCCCAGCATTTT. Translation gives CASSLDWGSQPQHF.

The chain has TRBV28 and TRBJ1-4; D remains ambiguous. V lost 4 bases to trimming and J lost 7 bases, with 7 bases between them. Germline lookup yields CDR1 MDHEN and CDR2 SYDVKM. The CDR3 spans 12 residues. The CDR3 is CASSSPSEKLFF. CDR3 in DNA: TGTGCCAGCAGTTCTCCCTCTGAAAAACTGTTTTTT.

The gene calls are TRBV5-4 and TRBJ2-7; D possibly corresponds to TRBD2 (5 bases). Germline CDR1 and CDR2: SGHNT and YYREEE (reference sequence). The V gene lost 0 bases and the J gene lost 5 bases, with 9 bases spanning the gap. The CDR3 runs to 13 residues. The CDR3, as DNA: TGTGCCAGCAGCTTGGATGTGAGGGACGAGCAGTACTTC. Its translation is CASSLDVRDEQYF.

The table lists this clone with a count of one. This chain uses TRBV2 with TRBJ2-5, with TRBD2 identical over 7 bases. The trim removed 5 bases at V and 7 bases at J, leaving 19 bases unmatched. This CDR3 contains 17 residues. The V gene's germline CDR1 is SNHLY and CDR2 FYNNEI. CDR3 protein: CASSKRSSGALLGTQYF. The CDR3 region has the DNA TGTGCCAGCAGTAAAAGGTCTAGCGGAGCCCTATTGGGGACCCAGTACTTC.

The chain couples TRBV5-4 to TRBJ2-1, with unresolved D. Germline loops: CDR1 SGHNT, CDR2 YYREEE (reference sequence). CDR3 size: 11 residues. With 2 bases removed from V and 12 bases from J, the gap between germline ends came to 9 bases. The DNA for the CDR3 is TGTGCCAGCAGCTTTGGTCAGGCGCAGTTCTTC. Translated, it gives CASSFGQAQFF.

V is TRBV30 and J is TRBJ2-5, with TRBD2 matching over 11 bases. Germline values: CDR1 GTSNPN, CDR2 SVGIG (reference sequence). CDR3 length equals 15 residues. V was pared by 0 bases and J by 5 bases, with 5 bases of the junction left unmatched. For the CDR3, the DNA is TGTGCCTGGAGTGTACTAGCGGGAGAGGGCGAGACCCAGTACTTC. Translating it yields CAWSVLAGEGETQYF.

This rearrangement joins TRBV10-1 to TRBJ1-6; 9 nucleotides agree with TRBD1. CDR1 is WNHNN, CDR2 SYGVQD, per germline (reference sequence). The ends lost 9 bases at V and 9 bases at J; junction bases unmatched: 6. CDR3 length: 13 amino acids. CDR3 region: CARLGQGISPLHF. DNA of the CDR3: TGCGCCAGACTGGGACAGGGCATTTCACCCCTCCACTTT.

The chain couples TRBV9 to TRBJ2-3; 8 positions agree with TRBD2. CDR3 length equals 16 residues. Germline V gene sequence: CDR1 SGDLS, CDR2 YYNGEE. V trimming: 0 bases; J trimming: 2 bases; junction bases outside the gene matches: 5. The CDR3 protein is CASSVAGRASTDTQYF. As DNA, the CDR3 is TGTGCCAGCAGCGTAGCCGGGAGGGCCTCCACAGATACGCAGTATTTT.